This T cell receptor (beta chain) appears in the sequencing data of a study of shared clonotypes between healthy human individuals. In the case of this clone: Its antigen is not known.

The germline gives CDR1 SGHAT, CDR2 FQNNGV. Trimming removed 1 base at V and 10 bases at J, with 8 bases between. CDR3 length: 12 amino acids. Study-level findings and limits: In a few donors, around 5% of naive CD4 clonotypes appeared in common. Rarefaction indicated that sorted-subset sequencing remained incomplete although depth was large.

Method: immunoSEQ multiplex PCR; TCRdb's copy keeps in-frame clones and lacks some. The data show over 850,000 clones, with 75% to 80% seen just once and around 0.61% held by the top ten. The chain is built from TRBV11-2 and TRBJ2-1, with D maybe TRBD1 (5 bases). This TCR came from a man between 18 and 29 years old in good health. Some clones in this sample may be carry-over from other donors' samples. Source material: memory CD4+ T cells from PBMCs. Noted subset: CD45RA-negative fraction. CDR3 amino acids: CASSLARQEQFF. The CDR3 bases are TGTGCCAGCAGCTTAGCACGACAGGAGCAGTTCTTC.